The TCR beta chain under discussion was sequenced for a study of cytomegalovirus exposure and HLA in healthy donors. Study-wide points: Indistinguishable V segments such as TRBV6-2 and TRBV6-3 were excluded. V- and J-gene trimming in TCR beta was tied to a missense DCLRE1C variant by an analysis performed later. The investigators catalogued 150 or so TCR beta chains as cytomegalovirus-associated.

With 60 Vbeta and 13 Jbeta primers, the PCR was carried out. Sequenced by immunoSEQ multiplex PCR; TCRdb stores in-frame clones only, minus some. The sample yields about 120,000 clones, about 76% seen once. The germline CDR1 and CDR2 sequences are MNHEY and SVGAGI. The CDR3 spans 13 residues. Trimming pared 10 bases from V and 3 bases from J, leaving 15 bases between. Regarding this clone: Its specificity is not known.

This sequence originates from a woman aged 40 to 49 in good health and CMV-seropositive. The chain combines TRBV6-5 with TRBJ1-2, with D unclear. Sequencing was carried out using PBMCs. CDR3 nucleotides: TGTGCCACCTCAGATGGAGGGCACTATGGCTACACCTTC. The encoded protein is CATSDGGHYGYTF.